This T cell receptor (beta chain) originates from a study of blood T cell repertoires in COVID-19. TCRdb's table, derived via immunoSEQ multiplex PCR, lists solely in-frame clones and lacks some. Here the sample spans approximately 170,000 clones, roughly 90% being singletons. Trimming removed 1 base from V and 1 base from J, with 7 bases in between. The CDR3 sequence is 15 residues long. CDR1 is MDHEN and CDR2 is SYDVKM in the germline V gene. The sequence came from a young man with COVID-19, enrolled during active disease. This chain connects TRBV28 to TRBJ1-4; possible D gene TRBD1, 5 bases. The sequencing sample was made of peripheral blood. In DNA, the CDR3 is TGTGCCAGCAGTTTATCGGGGGAAACTAATGAAAAACTGTTTTTT. This sequence encodes CASSLSGETNEKLFF.